One sample yielded the 17 T cell receptor beta chains listed below, sequenced in a study of cytomegalovirus exposure and HLA in healthy donors. Produced via immunoSEQ multiplex PCR; TCRdb's table is partial and in-frame only. Of more than 95,000 clones listed, about 93% are singletons. Sequenced input: PBMCs. These receptors came from a woman between 18 and 29 years old in good health and CMV-seronegative.

The V gene is TRBV5-1, the J gene TRBJ1-1, with 9 bases that match TRBD1. Germline V gene sequence: CDR1 SGHRS, CDR2 YFSETQ. The CDR3 spans 15 residues. Trimming at V came to 4 bases and at J to 1 base, leaving 5 bases not matched to a gene. For the CDR3, the DNA is TGCGCCAGCAGCACAGGACAGGGGAGGAACACTGAAGCTTTCTTT. Translating gives CASSTGQGRNTEAFF.

J is TRBJ1-1 and V is TRBV6-5, with D perhaps matching TRBD1 (5 bases). V lost 6 bases to trimming and J lost 3 bases, with 14 bases between them. The CDR3 covers 14 residues. The germline gives CDR1 MNHEY, CDR2 SVGAGI. In DNA, the CDR3 is TGTGCCAGCAGGCAACGGGGGGAACACACTGAAGCTTTCTTT. Protein product: CASRQRGEHTEAFF.

The chain employs TRBV6-1 and TRBJ1-2; tentative D call: TRBD1 (5 bases). From germline, CDR1 is MNHNS and CDR2 SASEGT. V shed 7 bases and J shed 0 bases, with 12 bases lying between them. The CDR3 consists of 14 residues. This CDR3 reads CASTRDRTNYGYTF. The CDR3 DNA sequence: TGTGCCAGCACCAGAGACAGAACTAACTATGGCTACACCTTC.

This clone was recorded a few times. The chain uses TRBV7-9 and TRBJ1-3; D remains unclear. The CDR3 has 13 amino acids. V dropped 1 base and J dropped 4 bases, with 5 bases sitting between them. Germline assignment: CDR1 SEHNR and CDR2 FQNEAQ (reference sequence). The CDR3 coding sequence is TGTGCCAGCAGCTTAGGGCCAGGAAACACCATATATTTT. Its protein is CASSLGPGNTIYF. The variable domain in full, with the rest retrieved from reference TRBV7-9 and TRBJ1-3, is DTGVSQNPRHKITKRGQNVTFRCDPISEHNRLYWYRQTLGQGPEFLTYFQNEAQLEKSRLLSDRFSAERPKGSFSTLEIQRTEQGDSAMYLCASSLGPGNTIYFGEGSWLTVV.

This sequence joins TRBV4-1 and TRBJ1-1, with D unresolved. Germline loops: CDR1 MGHRA, CDR2 YSYEKL. V was cut by 0 bases and J by 4 bases, with 12 bases left in between. The CDR3 length is 15 residues. The DNA for the CDR3 is TGCGCCAGCAGCCAAGACCCTCCCCCCGGCACTGAAGCTTTCTTT. Translation gives CASSQDPPPGTEAFF.

The chain uses TRBV7-3 and TRBJ2-2, with D tentatively TRBD1 (5 bases). V was clipped by 0 bases and J by 7 bases, with 9 bases between them. The germline V gene has CDR1 SGHTA and CDR2 FQGTGA. The CDR3 has 14 residues. DNA of the CDR3: TGTGCCAGCAGCTTAACGGGGCTTAGCGGGGAGCTGTTTTTT. It is translated as CASSLTGLSGELFF. Combining the CDR3 with reference TRBV7-3 and TRBJ2-2 gives the whole variable domain GAGVSQTPSNKVTEKGKYVELRCDPISGHTALYWYRQSLGQGPEFLIYFQGTGAADDSGLPNDRFFAVRPEGSVSTLKIQRTERGDSAVYLCASSLTGLSGELFFGEGSRLTVL.

The rearrangement links TRBV11-2 to TRBJ1-2; tentative D call: TRBD1 (6 bases). Trimming removed 3 bases from V and 4 bases from J, with 9 bases in between. This CDR3 comprises 13 residues. The germline gives CDR1 SGHAT, CDR2 FQNNGV. CDR3: CASSLGATYGYTF. In nucleotides, the CDR3 is TGTGCCAGCAGCTTGGGGGCAACCTATGGCTACACCTTC.

The V and J genes are TRBV27 and TRBJ2-1, with D uncertain. Trimming left V 4 bases short and J 4 bases short, with 8 bases between. Germline CDR1 MNHEY, CDR2 SMNVEV (reference sequence). This CDR3 has 13 residues. The CDR3: CASSYTGYNEQFF. CDR3 sequence (DNA): TGTGCCAGCAGTTACACGGGTTACAATGAGCAGTTCTTC.

The chain carries TRBV5-1 and TRBJ1-5, with 7 bases identical to TRBD1. CDR1 SGHRS and CDR2 YFSETQ come from the germline V gene. This CDR3 comprises 14 residues. The ends lost 8 bases at V and 5 bases at J; junction bases unmatched: 10. The CDR3 region has the DNA TGCGCCAGTGCGAGGGACAGCAGGGATCAGCCCCAGCATTTT. Translated: CASARDSRDQPQHF.

This sequence joins TRBV5-1 and TRBJ2-5; D is possibly TRBD1 (6 bases). From germline, CDR1 is SGHRS and CDR2 YFSETQ. V lost 2 bases to trimming and J lost 4 bases, with 12 bases between them. This CDR3 has 14 amino acids. CDR3: CASSFGTQAETQYF. The CDR3 DNA is TGCGCCAGCAGCTTCGGGACACAGGCAGAGACCCAGTACTTC.

This chain links TRBV5-1 with TRBJ2-2; TRBD1 agrees at 7 bases. The V gene's germline CDR1 is SGHRS and CDR2 YFSETQ. The trim removed 5 bases at V and 6 bases at J, leaving 4 bases unmatched. CDR3 length: 13 amino acids. The CDR3 bases are TGCGCCAGCAGTAAGACAGGGCCCGGGGAGCTGTTTTTT. The encoded protein is CASSKTGPGELFF.

The chain has TRBV5-1 and TRBJ2-7; 7 nucleotides line up with TRBD2. V lost 2 bases to trimming and J lost 3 bases; unmatched junction nucleotides: 11. This CDR3 comprises 16 residues. In germline, CDR1 is SGHRS, CDR2 YFSETQ. CDR3 nucleotide sequence: TGCGCCAGCAGCTTATCCGGGACTCCGGGGGGCTACGAGCAGTACTTC. Protein sequence: CASSLSGTPGGYEQYF.

This chain uses TRBV27 with TRBJ2-5, with D perhaps TRBD2 (6 bases). The germline V gene has CDR1 MNHEY and CDR2 SMNVEV (reference sequence). V was trimmed by 0 bases and J by 4 bases, leaving 12 bases between them. The CDR3 length is 15 residues. The CDR3 DNA reads as TGTGCCAGCAGTTTATCGCGGCAGGGACTAGAGACCCAGTACTTC. Amino acids: CASSLSRQGLETQYF.

V and J are TRBV5-1 and TRBJ2-6; D might be TRBD2 (5 bases). Germline V gene sequence: CDR1 SGHRS, CDR2 YFSETQ. There are 17 residues in the CDR3. With 0 bases removed from V and 2 bases from J, the gap between germline ends came to 12 bases. The CDR3 region has the DNA TGCGCCAGCAGCTTGGGTAGCCAAGCGGCTGGGGCCAACGTCCTGACTTTC. Protein sequence: CASSLGSQAAGANVLTF.

The chain joins TRBV5-1 to TRBJ2-7; D is unresolved. This CDR3 is 14 amino acids long. Trimming left V 0 bases short and J 0 bases short, with 7 bases between. Germline values: CDR1 SGHRS, CDR2 YFSETQ. CDR3 sequence (DNA): TGCGCCAGCAGCTTGGCCTACAGCTCCTACGAGCAGTACTTC. It encodes CASSLAYSSYEQYF.

This clone was found many times. The genes are TRBV6-4 and TRBJ1-5; no firm D call. The germline gives CDR1 MRHNA, CDR2 SNTAGT. The CDR3 contains 15 residues. Trimming left V 6 bases short and J 0 bases short, with 12 bases between. The CDR3 loop reads CASSSQENSNQPQHF. CDR3 in DNA: TGTGCCAGCAGCAGTCAGGAAAATAGCAATCAGCCCCAGCATTTT.

In this sample, this clone turned up a few times. The chain joins TRBV5-6 to TRBJ1-2, with D unclear. The germline V gene has CDR1 SGHDT and CDR2 YYEEEE. Trimming removed 2 bases from V and 3 bases from J, with 17 bases in between. The CDR3 extends over 16 amino acids. The CDR3 loop is CASSLLTAINYYGYTF. In nucleotides, the CDR3 is TGTGCCAGCAGCTTATTAACAGCTATTAATTACTATGGCTACACCTTC.